This T cell receptor beta chain appears in the sequencing data of a study of blood T cells in healthy people across ages. This clonotype was seen only a few times. Its antigen is currently unknown. There were at least 5 micrograms of total RNA extracted from every sample. Broader study findings: TCR beta diversity was tightly associated with the proportion of naive T cells. Unsorted PBMCs blocked a conclusive comparison of naive and antigen-experienced cells.

For the second PCR, which ran for about 7 to 11 cycles, a sample-barcoded 5' primer and a J-beta primer mix were used. Unique molecular identifiers of 12 random nucleotides labeled each cDNA. TCRdb analysed the 5' RACE reads with MiXCR anew, one entry per CDR3 protein. The sample carries approximately 800,000 distinct CDR3 sequences, less than 70% recorded once. This CDR3 comprises 14 residues. Germline V gene sequence: CDR1 SQVTM, CDR2 ANQGSEA. V dropped 7 bases and J dropped 0 bases, with 16 bases sitting between them. The chain uses TRBV29-1 and TRBJ2-7, with no clear D. The TCR originated in an older man in good health. Material for sequencing was blood. CDR3 region: CSARRTSSSYEQYF. DNA for the CDR3: TGCAGCGCCCGTCGCACCTCATCCTCCTACGAGCAGTACTTC.